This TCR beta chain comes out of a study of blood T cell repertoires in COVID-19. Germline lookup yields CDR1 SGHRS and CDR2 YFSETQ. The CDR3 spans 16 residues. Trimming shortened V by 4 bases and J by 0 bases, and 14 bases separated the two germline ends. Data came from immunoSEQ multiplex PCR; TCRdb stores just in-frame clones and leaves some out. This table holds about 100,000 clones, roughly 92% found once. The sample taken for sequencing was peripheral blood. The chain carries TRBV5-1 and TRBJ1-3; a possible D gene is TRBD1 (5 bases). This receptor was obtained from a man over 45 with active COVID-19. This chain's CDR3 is CASSKGAGVSGNTIYF. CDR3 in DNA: TGCGCCAGCAGCAAGGGCGCGGGGGTCTCTGGAAACACCATATATTTT.